Below are 5 T cell receptor beta chains sequenced from a single sample in a study of cytomegalovirus exposure and HLA in healthy donors. Produced via immunoSEQ multiplex PCR; TCRdb's table is partial and in-frame only. The sample has roughly 300,000 clones, around 90% seen once. Sequenced material: PBMCs. These receptors were collected from a woman between 25 and 40 years old in good health and CMV-seropositive.

The V gene is TRBV5-1, the J gene TRBJ2-7; D possibly matches TRBD1 or TRBD2 (5 bases each). The germline V and J ends were trimmed by 0 bases and 0 bases, with 10 bases remaining between them. CDR3 length: 15 amino acids. The germline V gene encodes CDR1 SGHRS and CDR2 YFSETQ. DNA of the CDR3: TGCGCCAGCAGCTTGGAGGGACGGACCTCCTACGAGCAGTACTTC. Translating it yields CASSLEGRTSYEQYF.

This chain uses TRBV5-6 with TRBJ2-6; D possibly corresponds to TRBD1 (5 bases). The CDR3 sequence is 16 residues long. CDR1 is SGHDT, CDR2 YYEEEE, per germline. V dropped 5 bases and J dropped 2 bases, with 14 bases sitting between them. CDR3 residues: CASRVLSGTGANVLTF. The CDR3 nucleotides are TGTGCCAGCAGAGTACTCTCAGGGACTGGGGCCAACGTCCTGACTTTC.

This clone was seen once. CDR3 loop: CASSLGGLNSPLHF. CDR3 nucleotides: TGTGCCAGCAGCTTAGGGGGACTTAATTCACCCCTCCACTTT. The chain has TRBV7-3 and TRBJ1-6, with D maybe TRBD1 (5 bases). Looked up from germline, CDR1 is SGHTA and CDR2 is FQGTGA. The CDR3 runs to 14 residues. Trimming took 2 bases from V and 6 from J, leaving 8 bases between them.

This clone is a singleton in its sample. The chain employs TRBV7-2 and TRBJ2-3; D is undetermined. This CDR3 is 16 amino acids long. The germline CDR1 and CDR2 sequences are SGHTA and FQGNSA. Trimming stripped 2 bases from V and 3 bases from J, with 15 bases between. The CDR3 sequence: CASSLNDSPRTDTQYF. The CDR3 DNA reads TGTGCCAGCAGCTTAAACGATTCGCCTAGGACAGATACGCAGTATTTT.

In its sample, this clone was seen a few times. The chain links TRBV18 to TRBJ2-5; no definite D call. This CDR3 is 11 amino acids long. Trimming left V 5 bases short and J 1 base short, with 2 bases between. Germline CDR1 is KGHSH and CDR2 is LQKENI. The CDR3 sequence is CASSAQETQYF. CDR3 nucleotide sequence: TGTGCCAGCTCAGCCCAAGAGACCCAGTACTTC.